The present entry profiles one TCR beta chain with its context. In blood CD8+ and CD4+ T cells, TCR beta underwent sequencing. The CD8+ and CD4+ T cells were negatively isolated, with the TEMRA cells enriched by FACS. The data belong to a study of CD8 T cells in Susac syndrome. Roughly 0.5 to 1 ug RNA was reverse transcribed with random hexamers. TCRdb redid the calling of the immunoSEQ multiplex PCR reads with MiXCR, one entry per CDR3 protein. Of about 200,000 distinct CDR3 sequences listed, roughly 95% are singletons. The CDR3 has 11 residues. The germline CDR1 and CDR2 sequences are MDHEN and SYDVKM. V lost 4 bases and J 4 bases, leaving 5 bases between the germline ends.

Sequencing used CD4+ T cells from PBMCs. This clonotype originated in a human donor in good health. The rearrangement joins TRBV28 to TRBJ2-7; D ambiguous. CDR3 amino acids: CASSSRYEQYV. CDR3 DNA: TGTGCCAGCAGTTCCAGATACGAGCAGTACGTC.